A single sample is the source of the 27 T cell receptor beta chains below, sequenced in a study of HIV-infected patients and healthy controls. Around 530 ng RNA was reverse transcribed with alpha and beta constant-region primers. Each of the alpha and beta chains got its own library through chain-specific third strand synthesis with indices. Using its own MiXCR run on the 5' RACE reads, TCRdb lists one record per CDR3 protein. The table has roughly 8,100 distinct CDR3 sequences, under 8% seen once; the top ten hold less than 10%. Whole blood was used without fractionation, so all unsorted peripheral T cells were included. The sample was blood, taken before antiretroviral therapy. Every receptor here comes from an adult with HIV infection.

By share, this clonotype ranks as medium-sized (0.01 to 0.1%). This chain uses TRBV28 with TRBJ1-1; D gene unclear. Germline loops: CDR1 MDHEN, CDR2 SYDVKM. The V and J ends lost 3 bases and 4 bases respectively, with 6 bases between them. The CDR3 spans 12 residues. CDR3 in amino acids: CASSLGPTEAFF. The CDR3, as DNA: TGTGCCAGCAGTTTGGGTCCCACTGAAGCTTTCTTT.

This clonotype was seen at least ten times. V is TRBV27 and J is TRBJ1-2; perhaps TRBD1 as D (5 bases). Germline loops: CDR1 MNHEY, CDR2 SMNVEV (reference sequence). V was shortened by 8 bases and J by 6 bases, with 16 bases between the two germline ends. CDR3 length: 13 amino acids. The DNA for the CDR3 is TGTGCCAGCGGTTATCAGGGCGGCCATGGCTACACCTTC. This translates into CASGYQGGHGYTF.

This clonotype is medium-sized (0.01 to 0.1%) within its sample. The chain joins TRBV11-3 to TRBJ1-1; D is uncertain. V was cut by 5 bases and J by 4 bases, with 8 bases left in between. Germline loops: CDR1 SGHNT, CDR2 YENEEA. CDR3 length: 12 residues. CDR3 nucleotide sequence: TGTGCCAGCAGCCAGCGGGGCACTGAAGCTTTCTTT. Translating gives CASSQRGTEAFF.

This clonotype is deemed large. This rearrangement joins TRBV7-2 to TRBJ2-7, with 7 nucleotides matching TRBD2. Germline V gene lookup returns CDR1 SGHTA and CDR2 FQGNSA. V was clipped by 0 bases and J by 5 bases; unmatched bases: 4. The CDR3 sequence is 14 residues long. The CDR3 DNA reads as TGTGCCAGCAGCTTAGCCGCGGGAGCCAACGAGCAGTACTTC. It encodes CASSLAAGANEQYF.

This clonotype was recorded many times. This CDR3 is CASSPGRDLYQPQHF. The CDR3 DNA reads TGTGCCAGCTCACCTGGCCGGGACCTTTATCAGCCCCAGCATTTT. This chain connects TRBV18 to TRBJ1-5, with D maybe TRBD1 (5 bases). Trimming stripped 3 bases from V and 5 bases from J, with 14 bases between. Germline V gene data show CDR1 as KGHSH and CDR2 as LQKENI. The CDR3 is 15 residues long.

Many counts were recorded for this clonotype. The V gene is TRBV11-2, the J gene TRBJ2-1; D is ambiguous. The germline gives CDR1 SGHAT, CDR2 FQNNGV. The CDR3 has 18 amino acids. Trimming took 0 bases from V and 0 from J, leaving 15 bases between them. The CDR3 bases are TGTGCCAGCAGCTTAGATTTTGGTTTCGGCAGCTCCTACAATGAGCAGTTCTTC. Encoded protein: CASSLDFGFGSSYNEQFF.

In this sample, this clonotype turned up many times. The chain employs TRBV5-6 and TRBJ2-4; perhaps TRBD1 as D (5 bases). This CDR3 has 13 amino acids. Trimming shortened V by 4 bases and J by 8 bases, and 13 bases separated the two germline ends. Germline CDR1 SGHDT, CDR2 YYEEEE. Here the CDR3 DNA reads TGTGCCAGCAGCCCAGGAGCCAGGGACATTCAGTACTTC. It encodes CASSPGARDIQYF.

The table lists this clonotype with a few counts. The rearrangement uses TRBV19 and TRBJ1-2; maybe TRBD1 (6 bases). Germline V lookup: CDR1 LNHDA, CDR2 SQIVND (reference sequence). The ends were cut back, 1 base at V and 10 bases at J, with 13 bases in the middle. CDR3 length: 13 amino acids. The CDR3 sequence is CASSIAPDRNYTF. DNA for the CDR3: TGTGCCAGTAGTATAGCTCCGGACAGAAACTACACCTTC.

This clonotype came up many times. The CDR3 DNA sequence: TGTGCTAGTGGTTTGGCAGTCTCCTACGAGCAGTACTTC. It specifies CASGLAVSYEQYF. V and J are TRBV12-5 and TRBJ2-7, with unresolved D. Germline CDR1 is LGHNT and CDR2 is FRNRAP. This CDR3 contains 13 residues. The ends were cut back, 1 base at V and 0 bases at J, with 4 bases in the middle.

In its sample, this clonotype was seen many times. J is TRBJ2-7 and V is TRBV5-1; the D is unclear. The V gene's germline CDR1 is SGHRS and CDR2 YFSETQ. Trimming shortened V by 0 bases and J by 2 bases, and 6 bases separated the two germline ends. The CDR3 has 13 residues. The DNA for the CDR3 is TGCGCCAGCAGCTTGGGGGATCCCTACGAGCAGTACTTC. Protein product: CASSLGDPYEQYF.

By sample share, this clonotype is medium-sized. This chain links TRBV7-2 with TRBJ2-3; D is perhaps TRBD2 (6 bases). The V gene's germline CDR1 is SGHTA and CDR2 FQGNSA. The CDR3 runs 16 residues. The V end was cut by 5 bases, the J end by 2 bases, with 17 bases between. The CDR3 loop is CASSNGPGEVTDTQYF. For the CDR3, the DNA is TGTGCCAGCAGCAACGGCCCGGGAGAGGTCACAGATACGCAGTATTTT.

This rearrangement joins TRBV2 to TRBJ2-6, with unresolved D. The CDR3 consists of 15 residues. CDR1 and CDR2 (germline): SNHLY, FYNNEI. Trimming shortened V by 6 bases and J by 4 bases, and 13 bases separated the two germline ends. CDR3 loop: CASSLIWAGANVLTF. DNA for the CDR3: TGTGCCAGCAGCCTCATTTGGGCCGGGGCCAACGTCCTGACTTTC.

This clonotype has ten or more counts. DNA of the CDR3: TGTGCCAGCAGTGAGGGACAGATCTACGAGCAGTACTTC. It yields the protein CASSEGQIYEQYF. The V gene is TRBV12-3 or TRBV12-4, the J gene TRBJ2-7; 7 nucleotides align to TRBD1. The CDR3 has 13 residues. The trim removed 5 bases at V and 3 bases at J, leaving 4 bases unmatched.

This clonotype is termed medium-sized. V is TRBV19 and J is TRBJ1-5; D possibly corresponds to TRBD1 (5 bases). Trimming left V 7 bases short and J 6 bases short, with 16 bases between. The CDR3 extends over 14 amino acids. Germline values: CDR1 LNHDA, CDR2 SQIVND (reference sequence). CDR3 coding DNA: TGTGCCAGTACTAAGACAGCAGCCCCTCAGCCCCAGCATTTT. This codes for CASTKTAAPQPQHF. Supplemented by reference TRBV19 and TRBJ1-5, the full variable domain reads DGGITQSPKYLFRKEGQNVTLSCEQNLNHDAMYWYRQDPGQGLRLIYYSQIVNDFQKGDIAEGYSVSREKKESFPLTVTSAQKNPTAFYLCASTKTAAPQPQHFGDGTRLSIL.

This clonotype came up many times. The chain employs TRBV6-5 and TRBJ1-1; tentative D call: TRBD1 (6 bases). Germline values: CDR1 MNHEY, CDR2 SVGAGI. V dropped 2 bases and J dropped 6 bases, with 13 bases sitting between them. The CDR3 sequence is 14 residues long. CDR3 DNA sequence: TGTGCCAGCAGTTACGGTGGGGGGCTCGCTGAAGCTTTCTTT. Its protein is CASSYGGGLAEAFF.

The rearrangement links TRBV24-1 to TRBJ1-2; a possible D gene is TRBD1 (6 bases). The CDR3 is made up of 13 amino acids. The V gene lost 4 bases and the J gene lost 6 bases, with 11 bases spanning the gap. Germline CDR1 is KGHDR and CDR2 is SFDVKD. The CDR3 sequence is CATSEWEGDGYTF. The CDR3 DNA reads TGTGCCACCAGTGAATGGGAGGGGGATGGCTACACCTTC.

V gene TRBV7-2 combines with J gene TRBJ2-3; TRBD2 matches at 8 bases. Trimming at V came to 7 bases and at J to 14 bases, leaving 14 bases not matched to a gene. CDR3 length: 13 residues. Germline loops: CDR1 SGHTA, CDR2 FQGNSA. As DNA, the CDR3 is TGTGCCAGCACCCTCGCGGCGGGGGGCCCATGGTATTTT. Protein sequence: CASTLAAGGPWYF.

In its sample, this clonotype is medium-sized. This sequence joins TRBV5-1 and TRBJ2-7, with 7 bases aligning to TRBD1. This CDR3 comprises 14 residues. Trimming cost V 0 bases and J 3 bases; bases outside gene matches: 3. Germline CDR1 reads SGHRS; CDR2 reads YFSETQ. The CDR3 DNA reads TGCGCCAGCAGCTTGGCCGGGACAGTCTACGAGCAGTACTTC. Encoded protein: CASSLAGTVYEQYF.

This clonotype is categorized as medium-sized. The V gene is TRBV5-4, the J gene TRBJ1-2; D remains unclear. V was pared by 0 bases and J by 4 bases, with 13 bases between. The CDR3 is 15 residues long. Germline lookup yields CDR1 SGHNT and CDR2 YYREEE (reference sequence). As DNA, the CDR3 is TGTGCCAGCAGCTTGGGCCCCACAACACTCTATGGCTACACCTTC. This sequence encodes CASSLGPTTLYGYTF.

In its sample, this clonotype was seen many times. J is TRBJ2-7 and V is TRBV7-8; TRBD2 is a possible D gene (5 bases). Trimming stripped 4 bases from V and 1 base from J, with 20 bases between. The CDR3 runs 17 residues. Looked up from germline, CDR1 is SGHVS and CDR2 is FQNEAQ. CDR3 sequence: CASSSLKGGPSSYEQYF. In nucleotides, the CDR3 is TGTGCCAGCAGCTCCCTGAAGGGCGGGCCTAGTTCCTACGAGCAGTACTTC.

Comment on this clonotype: Compared with germline, one end of the junction differs, possibly owing to a read error. V is TRBV4-1 and J is TRBJ1-1; D is ambiguous. Germline V gene sequence: CDR1 MGHRA, CDR2 YSYEKL. The CDR3 runs to 13 residues. The CDR3 region is CASSQDRPGSLGF. In nucleotides, the CDR3 is TGCGCCAGCAGCCAAGATAGACCTGGCTCCCTTGGCTTT.

This clonotype was observed many times. This chain connects TRBV20-1 to TRBJ1-6; D unclear. Trimming stripped 3 bases from V and 9 bases from J, with 12 bases between. This CDR3 comprises 13 residues. Germline CDR1 is DFQATT and CDR2 is SNEGSKA (reference sequence). DNA for the CDR3: TGCAGTGCTAGTGCGGGTGCGGGTTCACCCCTCCACTTT. Its protein product is CSASAGAGSPLHF.

This clonotype was detected ten times or more. This chain links TRBV6-2 or TRBV6-3 with TRBJ2-3; 9 nucleotides agree with TRBD2. With 6 bases clipped from V and 5 bases from J, the junction kept 15 bases outside the gene matches. The length of the CDR3 is 17 residues. CDR1 and CDR2 from the germline V gene are MNHEY and SVGEGT. CDR3 loop: CASSYSPIAGVRDTQYF. Written as DNA, the CDR3 is TGTGCCAGCAGCTACAGTCCTATAGCGGGAGTCAGAGATACGCAGTATTTT.

Ten or more counts support this clonotype. The CDR3 reads CASSWGGEQFF. CDR3 coding DNA: TGTGCCAGCAGTTGGGGTGGTGAGCAGTTCTTC. This chain joins TRBV12-3 or TRBV12-4 and TRBJ2-1, with D unclear. V lost 4 bases to trimming and J lost 9 bases, with 7 bases between them. The CDR3 consists of 11 residues.

This clonotype showed up many times. This rearrangement joins TRBV4-1 to TRBJ1-2, with a tentative D call TRBD1 (5 bases). V lost 1 base and J 4 bases, leaving 13 bases between the germline ends. The CDR3 extends over 15 amino acids. Germline V gives CDR1 MGHRA, CDR2 YSYEKL. The CDR3 reads CASSQVPRGTYGYTF. The CDR3 DNA follows: TGCGCCAGCAGCCAAGTGCCTAGGGGAACCTATGGCTACACCTTC.

In its sample, this clonotype is medium-sized. V gene TRBV5-1 combines with J gene TRBJ2-2; D may be TRBD1 (6 bases). The germline V gene encodes CDR1 SGHRS and CDR2 YFSETQ. This CDR3 region has 15 residues. V gave up 4 bases and J gave up 2 bases, with 12 bases separating them. This chain's CDR3 is CASSLRTANTGELFF. As DNA, the CDR3 is TGCGCCAGCAGCCTACGGACAGCTAACACCGGGGAGCTGTTTTTT. Full variable domain (remainder filled in from reference TRBV5-1 and TRBJ2-2): KAGVTQTPRYLIKTRGQQVTLSCSPISGHRSVSWYQQTPGQGLQFLFEYFSETQRNKGNFPGRFSGRQFSNSRSEMNVSTLELGDSALYLCASSLRTANTGELFFGEGSRLTVL.

In its sample, this clonotype was seen many times. The V and J genes are TRBV7-9 and TRBJ2-7; D may be TRBD1 or TRBD2 (5 bases each). Trimming took 5 bases from V and 3 from J, leaving 14 bases between them. This CDR3 comprises 14 residues. Germline loops: CDR1 SEHNR, CDR2 FQNEAQ (reference sequence). CDR3 sequence (DNA): TGTGCCAGCAGCAACCGGGACGGCTACTACGAGCAGTACTTC. Its protein product is CASSNRDGYYEQYF.